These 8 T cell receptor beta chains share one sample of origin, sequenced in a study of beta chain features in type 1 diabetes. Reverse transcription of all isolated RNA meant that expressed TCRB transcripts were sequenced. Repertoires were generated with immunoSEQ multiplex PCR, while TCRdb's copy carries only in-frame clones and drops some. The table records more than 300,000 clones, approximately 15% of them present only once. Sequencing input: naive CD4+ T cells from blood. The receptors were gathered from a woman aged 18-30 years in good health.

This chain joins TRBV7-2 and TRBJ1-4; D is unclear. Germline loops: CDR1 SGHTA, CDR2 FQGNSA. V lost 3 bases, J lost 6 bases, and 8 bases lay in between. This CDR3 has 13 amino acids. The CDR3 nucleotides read TGTGCCAGCAGCTTGGCGGCCGATGAAAAACTGTTTTTT. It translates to CASSLAADEKLFF.

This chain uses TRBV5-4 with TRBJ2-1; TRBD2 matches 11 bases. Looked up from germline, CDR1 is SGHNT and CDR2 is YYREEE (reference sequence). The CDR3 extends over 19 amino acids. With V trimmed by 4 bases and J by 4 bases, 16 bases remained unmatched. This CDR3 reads CASSGLGGTSGQSYNEQFF. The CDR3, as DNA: TGTGCCAGCAGCGGATTGGGTGGGACTAGCGGACAATCTTACAATGAGCAGTTCTTC.

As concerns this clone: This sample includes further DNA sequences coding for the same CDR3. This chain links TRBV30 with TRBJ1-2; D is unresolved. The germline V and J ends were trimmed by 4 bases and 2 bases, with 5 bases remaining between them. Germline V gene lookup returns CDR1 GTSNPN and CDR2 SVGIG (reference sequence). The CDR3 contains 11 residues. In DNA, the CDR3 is TGTGCCTGGACGGGAAACTATGGCTACACCTTC. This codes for CAWTGNYGYTF.

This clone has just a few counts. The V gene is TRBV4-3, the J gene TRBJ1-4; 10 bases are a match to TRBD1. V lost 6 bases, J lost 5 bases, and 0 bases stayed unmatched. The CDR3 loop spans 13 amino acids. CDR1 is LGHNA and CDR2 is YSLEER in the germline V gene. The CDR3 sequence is CASRGQGNEKLFF. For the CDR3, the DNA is TGCGCCAGCAGGGGACAGGGGAATGAAAAACTGTTTTTT.

CDR3 amino acids: CASSLAAAGENTEAFF. CDR3 DNA: TGTGCCAGCAGTTTGGCGGCAGCGGGGGAGAACACTGAAGCTTTCTTT. V and J are TRBV28 and TRBJ1-1; tentatively, D is TRBD1 (5 bases). Per the germline V gene, CDR1 is MDHEN and CDR2 is SYDVKM. The length of the CDR3 is 16 residues. V lost 3 bases and J lost 1, with 15 bases in between.

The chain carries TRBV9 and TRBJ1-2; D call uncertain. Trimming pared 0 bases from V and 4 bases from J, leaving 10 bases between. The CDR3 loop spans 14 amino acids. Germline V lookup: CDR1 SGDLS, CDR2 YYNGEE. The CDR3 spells CASSVGPGTYGYTF. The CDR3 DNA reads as TGTGCCAGCAGCGTAGGGCCGGGTACCTATGGCTACACCTTC.

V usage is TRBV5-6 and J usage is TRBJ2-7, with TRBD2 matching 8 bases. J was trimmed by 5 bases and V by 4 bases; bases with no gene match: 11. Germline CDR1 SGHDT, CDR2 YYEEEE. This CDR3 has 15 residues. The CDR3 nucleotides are TGTGCCAGCAGCCCCCTGGGGGCGGGAGGACACGAGCAGTACTTC. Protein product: CASSPLGAGGHEQYF.

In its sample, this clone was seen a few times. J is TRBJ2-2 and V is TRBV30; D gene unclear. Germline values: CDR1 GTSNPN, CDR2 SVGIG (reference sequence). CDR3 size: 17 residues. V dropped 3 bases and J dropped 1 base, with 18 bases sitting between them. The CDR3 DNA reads TGTGCCTGGAGCGTATTACAGTCACAAGGGAACACCGGGGAGCTGTTTTTT. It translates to CAWSVLQSQGNTGELFF.